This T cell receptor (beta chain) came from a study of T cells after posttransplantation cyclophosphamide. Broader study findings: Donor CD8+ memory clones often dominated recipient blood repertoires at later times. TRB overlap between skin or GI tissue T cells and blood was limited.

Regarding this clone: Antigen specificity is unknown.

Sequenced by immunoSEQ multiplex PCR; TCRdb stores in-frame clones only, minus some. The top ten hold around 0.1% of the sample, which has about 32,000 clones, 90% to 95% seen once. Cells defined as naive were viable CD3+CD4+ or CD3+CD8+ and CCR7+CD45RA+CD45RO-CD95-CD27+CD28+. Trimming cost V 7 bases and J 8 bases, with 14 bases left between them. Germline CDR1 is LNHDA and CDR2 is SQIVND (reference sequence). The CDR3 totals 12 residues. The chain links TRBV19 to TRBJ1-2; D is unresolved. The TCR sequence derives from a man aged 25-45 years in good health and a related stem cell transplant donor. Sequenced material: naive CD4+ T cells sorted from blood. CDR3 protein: CASKEGPSGYTF. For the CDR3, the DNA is TGTGCCAGTAAGGAGGGCCCGAGCGGCTACACCTTC.